The entry below gives a single TCR beta chain sequence along with its context. The sample comes from a study of blood T cell repertoires in COVID-19. Study as a whole: The cDNA or gDNA used as material had been derived from T cells, B-cell-depleted T cells, or PBMCs.

Measured with immunoSEQ multiplex PCR; TCRdb has only the in-frame clones, and not every one. In the table there are 200,000 to 250,000 clones, just under 85% of which are singletons. This clonotype was sampled from a woman aged 60-70 years with active or convalescent COVID-19. The specimen sequenced was peripheral blood.

As DNA, the CDR3 is TGCAGCGTTGAAGGGTCAGCGACTAGCGGTTACAATGAGCAGTTCTTC. It yields the protein CSVEGSATSGYNEQFF. This chain joins TRBV29-1 and TRBJ2-1; 9 bases fit TRBD2. This CDR3 region has 16 residues. Losses at the gene ends were 1 base for V and 4 bases for J; bases not matched to a gene: 8. Per the germline V gene, CDR1 is SQVTM and CDR2 is ANQGSEA.